Below are 2 T cell receptor beta chains sequenced from a single sample in a study of response to subunit inactivated influenza vaccine listed by TCRdb under 2018. The protocol used for the library was RT-PCR. TCRdb records Illumina HiSeq 2500 as the sequencer. The public sequencing data were trimmed at Q25 with fastp and processed into clonotypes with MiXCR by TCRdb, which kept only in-frame beta chains. Rows with a matching CDR3 protein are joined into one entry that keeps the most common DNA and genes. The sample has 530,000 or so distinct CDR3 sequences on record, about 10% of them singletons. The ten largest clonotypes hold about 10% of the sample. The source material was PBMCs from blood, sampled on the day of vaccination. These receptors all come from a man aged 50-59 years who received an inactivated influenza vaccine. Donor details come from another sample of the same person, matched by shared clones.

This clonotype was detected many times. The chain recombines TRBV7-6 with TRBJ2-5; D might be TRBD2 (6 bases). The V and J ends lost 2 bases and 5 bases respectively, with 15 bases between them. There are 15 residues in the CDR3. Germline CDR1 reads SGHVS; CDR2 reads FNYEAQ. The CDR3 nucleotides are TGTGCCAGCAGCTTATTGGGAACCGGAGGGGAGACCCAGTACTTC. This sequence encodes CASSLLGTGGETQYF. Looking up the rest from reference TRBV7-6 and TRBJ2-5 gives the full variable domain: GAGVSQSPRYKVTKRGQDVALRCDPISGHVSLYWYRQALGQGPEFLTYFNYEAQQDKSGLPNDRFSAERPEGSISTLTIQRTEQRDSAMYRCASSLLGTGGETQYFGPGTRLLVL.

Many counts were recorded for this clonotype. V usage is TRBV5-1 and J usage is TRBJ2-3; D perhaps matches TRBD1 (6 bases). Germline V gene data show CDR1 as SGHRS and CDR2 as YFSETQ. Deletions cut 4 bases from V and 4 bases from J, with 19 bases between. The CDR3 totals 16 residues. The chain's CDR3 is CASSANRAAGADTQYF. CDR3 DNA: TGCGCCAGCAGCGCAAACAGGGCGGCCGGGGCAGATACGCAGTATTTT.